Following are 21 T cell receptor beta chains from one sample sequenced in a study of CD8+CD57+ T cells in acquired aplastic anemia. Profiling of TCR beta VDJ combinations and CDR3 sequences used genomic DNA as template. TCRdb re-called the reads with MiXCR, one entry per CDR3 protein. The table has some 180,000 distinct CDR3 sequences, nearly 65% seen once; the top ten hold under 45%. All patients picked for sequencing had shown, by flow cytometry, an expansion of CD8+CD57+ cells. Material: sorted CD4+, CD8+, or CD8+CD57+ T cells (not recorded which) from PBMCs. The receptors were sampled from a human donor with aplastic anemia.

The chain combines TRBV12-3 or TRBV12-4 with TRBJ2-3, with 15 bases matching TRBD2. CDR3 length: 17 amino acids. V dropped 6 bases and J dropped 0; count of bases not matched to a gene: 4. The CDR3 DNA reads TGTGCCAGCAGGGGGACTAGCGGGGGGACTAGCACAGATACGCAGTATTTT. This translates into CASRGTSGGTSTDTQYF.

The rearrangement links TRBV4-3 to TRBJ2-3; 9 bases are shared with TRBD1. Germline V CDR1 and CDR2: LGHNA, YSLEER. CDR3 length: 15 residues. The V gene end was trimmed by 4 bases and the J gene end by 3 bases; junction bases not matched to a gene: 5. CDR3 residues: CASSRRDRETDTQYF. The DNA of the CDR3 is TGCGCCAGCAGCCGGAGGGACAGGGAAACAGATACGCAGTATTTT.

Turning to this clonotype: The germline gene is not matched at one end of the junction; a read error may be the cause. The chain carries TRBV4-1 and TRBJ2-7; 7 bases agree with TRBD1. From germline, CDR1 is MGHRA and CDR2 YSYEKL. The CDR3 sequence is 13 residues long. CDR3 loop: CASSQGQGYEQHF. CDR3 in DNA: TGCGCCAGCAGCCAAGGACAGGGCTACGAGCAGCACTTC.

The chain couples TRBV7-8 to TRBJ2-1; the D gene could be TRBD1 or TRBD2 (5 bases each). The germline V gene has CDR1 SGHVS and CDR2 FQNEAQ. This CDR3 has 16 amino acids. The germline V and J ends were trimmed by 4 bases and 0 bases, with 13 bases remaining between them. The CDR3 region is CASSSQASRSYNEQFF. For the CDR3, the DNA is TGTGCCAGCAGCTCACAGGCTAGCCGCTCCTACAATGAGCAGTTCTTC.

This chain uses TRBV12-3 or TRBV12-4 with TRBJ2-7; D gene uncertain. V lost 8 bases, J lost 0 bases, and 14 bases lay in between. This CDR3 contains 14 residues. CDR3 bases: TGTGCCAGCCGTGACGGACGGAGCTCCTACGAGCAGTACTTC. Its protein product is CASRDGRSSYEQYF.

V usage is TRBV24-1 and J usage is TRBJ1-2; no reliable D call. V dropped 3 bases and J dropped 6 bases, with 13 bases sitting between them. CDR1 and CDR2 from the germline V gene are KGHDR and SFDVKD. The CDR3 runs 14 residues. CDR3 residues: CATSDPPPMHGYTF. The CDR3 DNA follows: TGTGCCACCAGTGATCCGCCCCCGATGCATGGCTACACCTTC.

The V and J genes are TRBV7-9 and TRBJ1-4, with 7 bases lining up with TRBD1. Losses at the gene ends were 5 bases for V and 3 bases for J; bases not matched to a gene: 12. This CDR3 has 17 amino acids. Germline CDR1 is SEHNR and CDR2 is FQNEAQ (reference sequence). CDR3 in amino acids: CASSPGGCGVANEKLFF. The CDR3 DNA sequence: TGTGCCAGCAGCCCAGGGGGATGTGGAGTAGCTAATGAAAAACTGTTTTTT.

This clonotype showed up many times. This chain uses TRBV6-5 with TRBJ2-3; D remains unclear. This CDR3 is 14 amino acids long. CDR1 is MNHEY, CDR2 SVGAGI, per germline. V shed 0 bases and J shed 1 base, with 5 bases lying between them. This chain's CDR3 is CASSYSPGTDTQYF. The CDR3 DNA is TGTGCCAGCAGTTACTCTCCCGGCACAGATACGCAGTATTTT.

This clonotype came up many times. This chain connects TRBV27 to TRBJ2-7; possibly TRBD1 for D (7 bases). CDR3 length: 13 amino acids. CDR1 and CDR2 from the germline V gene are MNHEY and SMNVEV (reference sequence). Trimming removed 2 bases at V and 3 bases at J, with 8 bases between. The CDR3 here is CASSLQGGYEQYF. The CDR3 nucleotides are TGTGCCAGCAGTTTACAGGGGGGCTACGAGCAGTACTTC.

The chain has TRBV5-1 and TRBJ2-3; D may be TRBD1 or TRBD2 (6 bases each). Trimming took off 3 bases at V and 6 bases at J, with 20 bases between the two ends. Per germline, CDR1 SGHRS and CDR2 YFSETQ. The length of the CDR3 is 16 residues. This CDR3 is CASSSGTGGGGDTQYF. In DNA form, the CDR3 reads TGCGCCAGCAGCTCGGGGACCGGGGGCGGCGGGGATACGCAGTATTTT.

This clonotype came up once. This sequence joins TRBV7-2 and TRBJ2-1; the D is unclear. The germline V gene encodes CDR1 SGHTA and CDR2 FQGNSA. The CDR3 consists of 13 residues. Trimming removed 8 bases at V and 7 bases at J, with 15 bases between. In DNA, the CDR3 is TGTGCCAGCGGGGAAGGTGCGTTAAATGAGCAGTTCTTC. Its protein product is CASGEGALNEQFF. Full variable domain (rest looked up from reference TRBV7-2 and TRBJ2-1): GAGVSQSPSNKVTEKGKDVELRCDPISGHTALYWYRQSLGQGLEFLIYFQGNSAPDKSGLPSDRFSAERTGGSVSTLTIQRTQQEDSAVYLCASGEGALNEQFFGPGTRLTVL.

The CDR3 loop reads CASGRLDTNTEAFF. In DNA, the CDR3 is TGTGCCAGCGGACGTCTGGACACCAACACTGAAGCTTTCTTT. V and J are TRBV12-3 or TRBV12-4 and TRBJ1-1; the D gene is possibly TRBD1 (5 bases). V lost 8 bases, J lost 2 bases, and 15 bases lay in between. The CDR3 has 14 residues.

This clonotype has just a few counts. The chain has TRBV10-3 and TRBJ2-2, with 8 bases that match TRBD1. Per germline, CDR1 ENHRY and CDR2 SYGVKD. The J segment lost 1 base and the V segment lost 6 bases, leaving 4 bases of the junction unmatched. CDR3 length: 15 residues. The CDR3 DNA sequence: TGTGCCATCAGGACCGGGACAGGGAACACCGGGGAGCTGTTTTTT. It specifies CAIRTGTGNTGELFF.

Regarding this clonotype: Lacking the conserved final phenylalanine or tryptophan, this CDR3 likely reflects a read error. The gene calls are TRBV5-1 and TRBJ1-2, with 9 bases identical to TRBD1. The CDR3 is made up of 14 amino acids. Germline assignment: CDR1 SGHRS and CDR2 YFSETQ. J was trimmed by 4 bases and V by 6 bases; bases with no gene match: 7. The CDR3 region has the DNA TGCGCCAGCACCTCCACAGGGGGCACCTATGGCTACACCTAC. This codes for CASTSTGGTYGYTY.

DNA for the CDR3: TGTGCCAGCAGCGAGGGGACTCAGAATAGCAATCAGCCCCAGCATTTT. It translates to CASSEGTQNSNQPQHF. This sequence joins TRBV9 and TRBJ1-5; D perhaps matches TRBD1 (5 bases). CDR3 length equals 16 residues. V shed 3 bases and J shed 0 bases, with 13 bases lying between them. CDR1 and CDR2 from the germline V gene are SGDLS and YYNGEE.

The DNA of the CDR3 is TGTGCCAGCAGCCTTAGCGGGATGGAGAAGACCCAGTACTTC. Translated, it gives CASSLSGMEKTQYF. The rearrangement uses TRBV7-3 and TRBJ2-5; 8 nucleotides line up with TRBD2. Trimming at V came to 5 bases and at J to 6 bases, leaving 8 bases not matched to a gene. This CDR3 comprises 14 residues. The germline V gene encodes CDR1 SGHTA and CDR2 FQGTGA.

V usage is TRBV13 and J usage is TRBJ1-2; perhaps TRBD1 as D (6 bases). CDR3 length: 12 amino acids. Germline V gene lookup returns CDR1 PRHDT and CDR2 FYEKMQ (reference sequence). V lost 8 bases and J lost 8, with 15 bases in between. Here the CDR3 DNA reads TGTGCCAGCGGGAGCACAGGGTTCGGCTACACCTTC. Translated, it gives CASGSTGFGYTF.

The rearrangement links TRBV9 to TRBJ2-3, with D unclear. V lost 6 bases to trimming and J lost 1 base, with 12 bases between them. The germline V gene encodes CDR1 SGDLS and CDR2 YYNGEE. This CDR3 comprises 14 residues. CDR3 in DNA: TGTGCCAGCATTCCGGTCGAGGGCACAGATACGCAGTATTTT. Protein: CASIPVEGTDTQYF.

This clonotype has a handful of counts. The chain couples TRBV7-9 to TRBJ2-7; perhaps TRBD2 as D (6 bases). This CDR3 is built from 17 residues. Germline lookup yields CDR1 SEHNR and CDR2 FQNEAQ (reference sequence). The V end was cut by 1 base, the J end by 0 bases, with 16 bases between. CDR3 region: CASSLVGEESLSYEQYF. CDR3 coding DNA: TGTGCCAGCAGCTTAGTTGGGGAGGAATCCCTCTCCTACGAGCAGTACTTC.

A few counts support this clonotype. V usage is TRBV10-3 and J usage is TRBJ2-2, with D tentatively TRBD2 (5 bases). The CDR3 runs 12 residues. The V and J ends lost 10 bases and 2 bases respectively, with 8 bases between them. Germline V gives CDR1 ENHRY, CDR2 SYGVKD. This CDR3 is CATEGNTGELFF. DNA for the CDR3: TGTGCCACCGAGGGAAACACCGGGGAGCTGTTTTTT.

At least ten counts were recorded for this clonotype. The chain couples TRBV5-1 to TRBJ2-7, with D unclear. CDR1 and CDR2 from the germline V gene are SGHRS and YFSETQ. Trimming shortened V by 0 bases and J by 0 bases, and 10 bases separated the two germline ends. The CDR3 length is 15 residues. The CDR3 DNA is TGCGCCAGCAGCTTGGGACTTAAGAGCTCCTACGAGCAGTACTTC. It translates to CASSLGLKSSYEQYF.